This T cell receptor beta chain derives from a study of metastatic and nonmetastatic thyroid tumors. Study-level information: Comparative analysis of repertoires was undertaken across blood and tumor or nodule tissue obtained from malignant and benign thyroid patients.

The CDR3 is 14 residues long. From germline, CDR1 is MNHEY and CDR2 SVGAGI. The germline V and J ends were trimmed by 0 bases and 8 bases, with 13 bases remaining between them. The study's findings and limits: Benign nodules reportedly had significantly lower TCR beta diversity than malignant thyroid tumors in blood and tumor.

This clone has just a few counts. Its antigen is undetermined. Original processing notes: Differences in CDR3 between clinicopathological groups were drawn on to build a classifier intended to discriminate distant-metastatic papillary thyroid cancer patients. TCRdb re-analyzed the PCR reads using MiXCR. It is TCRdb's table, rather than the study itself, that gives the V and J calls and clone size. Among approximately 13,000 clones listed, approximately 23% were seen once. Patients were all untreated before their thyroid surgery. The sequence derives from a female donor with papillary thyroid cancer or a benign thyroid nodule (not recorded which). Some clones in this sample may be carry-over from other donors' samples. V and J are TRBV6-5 and TRBJ1-1; no clear D gene. The specimen was adjacent normal tissue. CDR3: CASSYSKEVGEAFF. CDR3 DNA sequence: TGTGCCAGCAGTTACTCCAAGGAAGTGGGAGAAGCTTTCTTT.